The entry below gives a single T cell receptor beta chain sequence along with its context. Its antigen is not known. Researchers ran the PCR with 60 Vbeta and 13 Jbeta primers. Measured with immunoSEQ multiplex PCR; TCRdb has only the in-frame clones, and not every one. The data show 120,000 to 150,000 clones, 60% to 85% seen once. The CDR3 is 14 residues long. Germline CDR1 is SGHDT and CDR2 is YYEEEE. Trimming took 2 bases from V and 2 from J, leaving 8 bases between them. This sample was taken from a study of cytomegalovirus exposure and HLA in healthy donors. Study-level findings and limits: After further analysis at a later stage, 16,951 TCR beta sequences were associated with HLA alleles at 0.05 false discovery rate. In a later analysis, compared with equally common non-associated chains, HLA-associated beta chains were more expanded.

The sample consisted of PBMCs. This receptor was taken from a male donor in good health and CMV-seronegative. The V and J genes are TRBV5-6 and TRBJ1-5, with no clear D. The CDR3 spells CASSFGLGNQPQHF. In nucleotides, the CDR3 is TGTGCCAGCAGCTTTGGCTTGGGCAATCAGCCCCAGCATTTT.